A single T cell receptor (beta chain) is shown here with its context. The data were obtained in a study of blood T cell repertoires in COVID-19. The method was immunoSEQ multiplex PCR; TCRdb's version includes in-frame clones alone and lacks a portion of them. The profile covers 130,000 or so clones, with approximately 79% appearing a single time and 2% to 2.5% taken by the ten largest. The germline V gene encodes CDR1 SGHAT and CDR2 FQNNGV. The CDR3 is 15 amino acids. Trimming left V 2 bases short and J 5 bases short, with 12 bases between. Membership in each cohort depended on participant-reported clinical history.

The sequenced material came from PBMCs or T cells enriched from blood (not recorded which). The TCR originated in a man in his forties with acute COVID-19. The rearrangement joins TRBV11-2 to TRBJ1-4; D possibly corresponds to TRBD1 (6 bases). The CDR3, as DNA: TGTGCCAGCAGCTTACGTCCAGGGGTGAATGAAAAACTGTTTTTT. Translated, it gives CASSLRPGVNEKLFF.